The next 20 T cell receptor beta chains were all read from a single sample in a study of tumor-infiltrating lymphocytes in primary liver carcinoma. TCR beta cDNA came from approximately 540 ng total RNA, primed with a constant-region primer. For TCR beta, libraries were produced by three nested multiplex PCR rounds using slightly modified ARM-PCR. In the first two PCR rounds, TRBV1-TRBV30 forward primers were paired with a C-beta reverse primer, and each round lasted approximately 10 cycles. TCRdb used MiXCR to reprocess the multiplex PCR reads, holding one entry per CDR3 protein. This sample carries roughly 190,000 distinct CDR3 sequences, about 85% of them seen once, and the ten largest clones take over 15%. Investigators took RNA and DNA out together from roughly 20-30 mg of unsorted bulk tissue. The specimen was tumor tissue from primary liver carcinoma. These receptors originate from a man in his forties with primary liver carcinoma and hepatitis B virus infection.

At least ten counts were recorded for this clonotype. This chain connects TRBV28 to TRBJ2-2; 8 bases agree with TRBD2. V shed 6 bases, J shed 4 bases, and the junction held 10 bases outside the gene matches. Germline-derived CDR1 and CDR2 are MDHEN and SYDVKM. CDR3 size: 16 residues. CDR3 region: CASRNPSGSGTGELFF. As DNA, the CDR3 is TGTGCCAGCAGAAACCCCAGCGGGAGTGGCACCGGGGAGCTGTTTTTT.

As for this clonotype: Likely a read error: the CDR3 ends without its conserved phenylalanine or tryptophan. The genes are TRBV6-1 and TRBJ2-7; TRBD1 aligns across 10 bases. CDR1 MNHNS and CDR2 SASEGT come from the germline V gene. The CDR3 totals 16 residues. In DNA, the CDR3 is TGTGTCAGCAGTGGGGACCCGGGACAGGGGACCTACGAGCAGTACTCC. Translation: CVSSGDPGQGTYEQYS.

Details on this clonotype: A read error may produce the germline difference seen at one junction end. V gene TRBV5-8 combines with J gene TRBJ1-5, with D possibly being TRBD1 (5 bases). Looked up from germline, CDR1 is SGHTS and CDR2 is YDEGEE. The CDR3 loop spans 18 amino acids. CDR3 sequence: CARSLFGTAGYSKQPQHF. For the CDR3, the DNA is TGTGCCAGGAGCTTGTTCGGGACGGCCGGCTATAGCAAGCAGCCCCAGCATTTT.

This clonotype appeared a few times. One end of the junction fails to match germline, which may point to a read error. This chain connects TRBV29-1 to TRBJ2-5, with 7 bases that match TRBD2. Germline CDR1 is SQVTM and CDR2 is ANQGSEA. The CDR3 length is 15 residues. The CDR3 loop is CSVRTSGSRAETQYF. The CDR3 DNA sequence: TGTAGCGTTCGGACTAGTGGGAGTCGGGCAGAGACCCAGTACTTC. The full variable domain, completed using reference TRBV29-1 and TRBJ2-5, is SAVISQKPSRDICQRGTSLTIQCQVDSQVTMMFWYRQQPGQSLTLIATANQGSEATYESGFVIDKFPISRPNLTFSTLTVSNMSPEDSSIYLCSVRTSGSRAETQYFGPGTRLLVL.

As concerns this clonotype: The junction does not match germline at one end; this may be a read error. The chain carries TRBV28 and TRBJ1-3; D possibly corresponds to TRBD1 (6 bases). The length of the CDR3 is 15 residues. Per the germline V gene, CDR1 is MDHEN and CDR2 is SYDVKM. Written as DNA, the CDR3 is TGTGTCAGCAGCCCCTCGACAGGAAATGGAAACACCATATATTTT. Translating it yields CVSSPSTGNGNTIYF.

The CDR3 region is CASSLNMWHTEAFF. CDR3 in DNA: TGTGCCAGCAGTCTGAACATGTGGCACACTGAAGCTTTCTTT. The rearrangement joins TRBV12-3 or TRBV12-4 to TRBJ1-1; no reliable D call. The V and J ends lost 5 bases and 3 bases respectively, with 13 bases between them. The CDR3 has 14 residues.

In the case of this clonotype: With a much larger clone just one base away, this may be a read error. The CDR3 loop reads CASSLVASGVNTGELFF. In DNA, the CDR3 is TGCGCCAGCAGCTTGGTGGCTAGCGGGGTCAACACCGGGGAGCTGTTTTTT. The chain is built from TRBV5-1 and TRBJ2-2, with 9 bases matching TRBD2. This CDR3 contains 17 residues. The V and J ends lost 0 bases and 2 bases, in that order; junction bases with no gene match: 5. Germline V gene lookup returns CDR1 SGHRS and CDR2 YFSETQ.

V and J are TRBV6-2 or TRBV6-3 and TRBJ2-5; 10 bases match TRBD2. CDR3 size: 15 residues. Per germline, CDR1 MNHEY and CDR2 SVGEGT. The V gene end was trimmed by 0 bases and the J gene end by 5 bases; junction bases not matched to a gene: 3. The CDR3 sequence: CASSYSTSGNETQYF. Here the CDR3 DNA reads TGTGCCAGCAGTTACTCAACTAGCGGGAATGAGACCCAGTACTTC.

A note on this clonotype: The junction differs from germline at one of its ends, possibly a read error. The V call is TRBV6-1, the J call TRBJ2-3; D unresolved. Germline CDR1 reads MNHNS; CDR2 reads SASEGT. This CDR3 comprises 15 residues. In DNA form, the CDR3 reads TGTGCCAGCAGTGAAAACTTCCAAGTCACGGATACGAAGTATTTT. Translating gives CASSENFQVTDTKYF.

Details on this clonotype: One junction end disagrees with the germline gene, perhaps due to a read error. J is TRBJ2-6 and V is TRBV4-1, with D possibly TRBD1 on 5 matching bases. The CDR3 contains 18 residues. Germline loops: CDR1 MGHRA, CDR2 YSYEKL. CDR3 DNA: TGCGCCAGCAGCCAGGCCCGCACAGGCCGCTCTGGGGCCAACATCCTGAGTTTC. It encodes CASSQARTGRSGANILSF.

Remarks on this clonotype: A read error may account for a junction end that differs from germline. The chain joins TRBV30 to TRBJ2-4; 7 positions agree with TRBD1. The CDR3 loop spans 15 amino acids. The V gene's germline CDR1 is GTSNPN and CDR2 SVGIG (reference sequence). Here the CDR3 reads CALSNQGVTKNIQYF. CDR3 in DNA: TGTGCCTTGAGTAACCAGGGGGTAACCAAAAACATTCAGTACTTC.

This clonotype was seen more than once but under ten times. In nucleotides, the CDR3 is TGTGCCACCAGCAGAGATTCAGAGACCCAGTACTTC. It codes for CATSRDSETQYF. The chain joins TRBV15 to TRBJ2-5; D gene ambiguous. The V gene's germline CDR1 is LNHNV and CDR2 YYDKDF (reference sequence). The CDR3 has 12 residues. Trimming took 0 bases from V and 4 from J, leaving 3 bases between them.

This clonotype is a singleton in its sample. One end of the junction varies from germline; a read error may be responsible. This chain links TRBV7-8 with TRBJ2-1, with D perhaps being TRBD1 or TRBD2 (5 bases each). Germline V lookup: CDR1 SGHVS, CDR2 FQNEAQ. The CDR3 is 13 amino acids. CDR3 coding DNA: TGTGCCAGCTGCTTACTCGTGAGGGGAGAGCAGTTCTTC. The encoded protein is CASCLLVRGEQFF.

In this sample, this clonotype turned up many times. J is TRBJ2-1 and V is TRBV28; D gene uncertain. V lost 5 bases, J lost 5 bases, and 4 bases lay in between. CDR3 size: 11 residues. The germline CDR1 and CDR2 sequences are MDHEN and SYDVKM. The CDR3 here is CASSRDNEQFF. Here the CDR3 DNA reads TGTGCCAGCAGTCGCGACAATGAGCAGTTCTTC.

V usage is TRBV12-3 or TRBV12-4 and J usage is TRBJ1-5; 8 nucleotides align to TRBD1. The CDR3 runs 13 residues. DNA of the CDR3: TGTCCCAACAGCCAGGGGGCCTATCAGCCCCAGCATTTT. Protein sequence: CPNSQGAYQPQHF.

In DNA form, the CDR3 reads TGTGCCAGCATACCAAGGAGAGTGTGGACTGGGGCCAACGTCCTGACTTTC. Translated, it gives CASIPRRVWTGANVLTF. The chain carries TRBV11-2 and TRBJ2-6; D ambiguous. Trimming cost V 7 bases and J 2 bases, with 18 bases left between them. The CDR3 covers 17 residues. CDR1 is SGHAT, CDR2 FQNNGV, per germline.

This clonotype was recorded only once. Written as DNA, the CDR3 is TGCAGCGTTGGGCTAGCGGGAGGGTTCTACAGTAAGCAGTTCTTC. Protein sequence: CSVGLAGGFYSKQFF. The J gene is TRBJ2-1, the V gene TRBV29-1, with 12 bases fitting TRBD2. Trimming at V came to 4 bases and at J to 11 bases, leaving 12 bases not matched to a gene. The germline V gene encodes CDR1 SQVTM and CDR2 ANQGSEA. The CDR3 has 15 amino acids.

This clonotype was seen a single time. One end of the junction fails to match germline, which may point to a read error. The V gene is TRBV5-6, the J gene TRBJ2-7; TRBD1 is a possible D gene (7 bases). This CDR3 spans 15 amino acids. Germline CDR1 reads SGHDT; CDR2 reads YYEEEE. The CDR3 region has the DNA TGTGCCAGCAGCGACGCGGGACAGTTAGTCTACGAGGAGTACTTC. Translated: CASSDAGQLVYEEYF.

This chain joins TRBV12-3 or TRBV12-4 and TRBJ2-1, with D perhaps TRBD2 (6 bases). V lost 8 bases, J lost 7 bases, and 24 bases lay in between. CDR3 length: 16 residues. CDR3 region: CASARRGGNLLNEQFF. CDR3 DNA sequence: TGTGCCAGCGCTCGAAGGGGCGGGAATTTACTTAATGAGCAGTTCTTC.

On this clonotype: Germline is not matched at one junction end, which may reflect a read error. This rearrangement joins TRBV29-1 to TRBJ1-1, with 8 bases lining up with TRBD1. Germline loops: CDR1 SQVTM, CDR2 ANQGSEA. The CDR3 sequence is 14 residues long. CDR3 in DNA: TGCAACGTTGCAAGACAGGGGTCTAACACTGAAGCTTTCTTC. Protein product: CNVARQGSNTEAFF.